These 27 T cell receptor beta chains share one sample of origin, sequenced in a study of cytomegalovirus exposure and HLA in healthy donors. Amplification used 60 Vbeta primers and 13 Jbeta primers. Libraries were prepared by immunoSEQ multiplex PCR; TCRdb keeps only in-frame clonotypes and omits some of them. The repertoire consists of about 160,000 clones, with roughly 79% occurring once and the leading ten covering about 13%. The sample taken for sequencing was PBMCs. These receptors came from a woman between 45 and 60 years old in good health and CMV-seronegative.

The chain's CDR3 is CASSPDSSGYGYTF. The CDR3 bases are TGTGCCAGCTCACCGGACAGTTCAGGCTATGGCTACACCTTC. The genes are TRBV18 and TRBJ1-2, with D possibly being TRBD1 (6 bases). The germline V gene has CDR1 KGHSH and CDR2 LQKENI. The V end lost 3 bases, the J end lost 4 bases, and 12 bases lay between the germline ends. This CDR3 is 14 amino acids long.

This clone was recorded a few times. This sequence joins TRBV30 and TRBJ2-5, with a possible D match to TRBD1 (5 bases). The CDR3 spans 13 residues. The germline V and J ends were trimmed by 0 bases and 6 bases, with 11 bases remaining between them. CDR1 and CDR2 from the germline V gene are GTSNPN and SVGIG (reference sequence). CDR3 sequence reads: CAWSVTGGKTQYF. The CDR3 DNA reads as TGTGCCTGGAGTGTAACAGGCGGAAAGACCCAGTACTTC.

This chain connects TRBV25-1 to TRBJ1-1; TRBD1 is a possible D gene (5 bases). The CDR3 contains 12 residues. CDR1 is MGHDK, CDR2 SYGVNS, per germline. The V end was cut by 4 bases, the J end by 7 bases, with 10 bases between. The CDR3 is CASSGTSDEAFF. CDR3 DNA: TGTGCCAGCAGTGGGACATCAGATGAAGCTTTCTTT.

This clone came up once. The V call is TRBV6-1, the J call TRBJ2-5; maybe TRBD1 (5 bases). The CDR3 is 14 amino acids. The V end was cut by 3 bases, the J end by 3 bases, with 11 bases between. Per germline, CDR1 MNHNS and CDR2 SASEGT. The CDR3 DNA reads TGTGCCAGCAGTGACTTCAGGGAAGAAGAGACCCAGTACTTC. It specifies CASSDFREEETQYF.

This chain connects TRBV7-2 to TRBJ2-5, with 8 bases lining up with TRBD2. CDR1 and CDR2 from the germline V gene are SGHTA and FQGNSA. The CDR3 is made up of 14 amino acids. J was trimmed by 5 bases and V by 5 bases; bases with no gene match: 7. The CDR3 DNA is TGTGCCAGCAGCCCGGGGACTAGAGGGGAGACCCAGTACTTC. Translated: CASSPGTRGETQYF.

V is TRBV6-5 and J is TRBJ1-2, with 8 bases fitting TRBD1. This CDR3 has 14 amino acids. J lost 7 bases, V lost 5 bases, and 9 bases had no gene match. From germline, CDR1 is MNHEY and CDR2 SVGAGI. CDR3 protein: CASSGGQGVGGYTF. In nucleotides, the CDR3 is TGTGCCAGCAGTGGCGGACAGGGAGTCGGTGGCTACACCTTC.

This rearrangement joins TRBV18 to TRBJ2-7, with D possibly TRBD1 on 6 matching bases. Trimming removed 6 bases at V and 3 bases at J, with 12 bases between. The CDR3 spans 13 residues. Germline CDR1 KGHSH, CDR2 LQKENI. The CDR3 DNA reads TGTGCCAGCTCCCCAGGACAGCTCTACGAGCAGTACTTC. Translation gives CASSPGQLYEQYF.

This chain joins TRBV6-5 and TRBJ2-1; possibly TRBD2 for D (6 bases). Per the germline V gene, CDR1 is MNHEY and CDR2 is SVGAGI. V was cut by 8 bases and J by 7 bases, with 15 bases left in between. The CDR3 is 13 amino acids. In DNA form, the CDR3 reads TGTGCCAGCTTTAAGCGTGGACTAAATGAGCAGTTCTTC. Protein product: CASFKRGLNEQFF.

This chain connects TRBV6-1 to TRBJ2-3; 9 positions agree with TRBD2. Germline V CDR1 and CDR2: MNHNS, SASEGT. V dropped 4 bases and J dropped 4; count of bases not matched to a gene: 6. This CDR3 region has 15 residues. CDR3 loop: CASSVQRGAADTQYF. CDR3 in DNA: TGTGCCAGCAGTGTGCAGCGGGGGGCCGCAGATACGCAGTATTTT.

This rearrangement joins TRBV18 to TRBJ2-3, with 7 nucleotides matching TRBD2. The CDR3 runs to 13 residues. Germline assignment: CDR1 KGHSH and CDR2 LQKENI. J gave up 6 bases and V 5 bases, and 5 bases lay outside the gene matches. The DNA of the CDR3 is TGTGCCAGCTCATTGCCTAGCGGTGATACGCAGTATTTT. This sequence encodes CASSLPSGDTQYF. Variable domain in full (rest from reference TRBV18 and TRBJ2-3): NAGVMQNPRHLVRRRGQEARLRCSPMKGHSHVYWYRQLPEEGLKFMVYLQKENIIDESGMPKERFSAEFPKEGPSILRIQQVVRGDSAAYFCASSLPSGDTQYFGPGTRLTVL.

The gene calls are TRBV20-1 and TRBJ2-3, with D uncertain. V dropped 5 bases and J dropped 5 bases, with 8 bases sitting between them. This CDR3 has 11 amino acids. Per germline, CDR1 DFQATT and CDR2 SNEGSKA (reference sequence). The CDR3 is CSAHGGDTQYF. The CDR3 DNA is TGCAGTGCTCACGGTGGAGATACGCAGTATTTT.

This clone was picked up one time. The chain is built from TRBV7-6 and TRBJ2-3; TRBD2 matches 9 bases. V lost 1 base and J lost 2; bases outside the gene matches: 7. The germline V gene has CDR1 SGHVS and CDR2 FNYEAQ. This CDR3 comprises 17 residues. In nucleotides, the CDR3 is TGTGCCAGCAGCTTAGTTGGTGCGGGAGGGTTCACAGATACGCAGTATTTT. Amino acid sequence: CASSLVGAGGFTDTQYF.

V gene TRBV7-8 combines with J gene TRBJ2-1; a possible D gene is TRBD1 (6 bases). Per the germline V gene, CDR1 is SGHVS and CDR2 is FQNEAQ. The CDR3 totals 12 residues. V gave up 5 bases and J gave up 10 bases, with 12 bases separating them. CDR3 sequence: CASSPHREEQFF. The CDR3 DNA reads as TGTGCCAGCAGCCCCCACAGGGAAGAGCAGTTCTTC.

The chain carries TRBV5-1 and TRBJ2-3; 12 bases line up with TRBD2. V was clipped by 1 base and J by 1 base; unmatched bases: 4. The CDR3 sequence is 17 residues long. The germline gives CDR1 SGHRS, CDR2 YFSETQ. CDR3 sequence reads: CASSLSRLAGGTDTQYF. CDR3 in DNA: TGCGCCAGCAGCTTGTCAAGACTAGCGGGAGGCACAGATACGCAGTATTTT.

The rearrangement links TRBV19 to TRBJ2-5; no clear D. The CDR3 covers 13 residues. V was pared by 1 base and J by 7 bases, with 10 bases between. The germline gives CDR1 LNHDA, CDR2 SQIVND (reference sequence). The CDR3 loop is CASSIAEARTQYF. CDR3 nucleotides: TGTGCCAGTAGTATAGCAGAGGCGAGGACCCAGTACTTC.

The V gene is TRBV6-5, the J gene TRBJ1-2; possible D gene TRBD1, 6 bases. CDR1 is MNHEY, CDR2 SVGAGI, per germline. V lost 7 bases and J 9 bases, leaving 15 bases between the germline ends. CDR3 length: 12 residues. The CDR3 here is CASKRGIESYTF. The CDR3 coding sequence is TGTGCCAGCAAGAGGGGGATAGAGAGCTACACCTTC.

In this sample, this clone turned up a few times. The chain is built from TRBV19 and TRBJ1-5, with D unresolved. The CDR3 has 13 amino acids. Germline V gives CDR1 LNHDA, CDR2 SQIVND (reference sequence). This CDR3 is CVTSRAPNQPQHF. As DNA, the CDR3 is TGTGTCACCTCGAGGGCTCCCAATCAGCCCCAGCATTTT.

The J gene is TRBJ2-7, the V gene TRBV4-3; 10 nucleotides agree with TRBD1. The CDR3 covers 15 residues. Trimming removed 4 bases from V and 4 bases from J; junction bases left unmatched: 7. Germline V gene sequence: CDR1 LGHNA, CDR2 YSLEER. The CDR3 nucleotides are TGCGCCAGCAGCCCCTTCCCGGGACAGGGGTACGAGCAGTACTTC. It codes for CASSPFPGQGYEQYF.

This sequence joins TRBV10-2 and TRBJ2-2, with D perhaps matching TRBD2 (5 bases). Trimming took off 2 bases at V and 3 bases at J, with 13 bases between the two ends. CDR1 WSHSY and CDR2 SAAADI come from the germline V gene. The CDR3 contains 16 residues. CDR3 region: CASSEPRTLHTGELFF. CDR3 DNA sequence: TGCGCCAGCAGTGAGCCCAGGACTCTTCACACCGGGGAGCTGTTTTTT.

The V gene is TRBV6-1, the J gene TRBJ1-2; possibly TRBD1 for D (5 bases). The CDR3 consists of 11 residues. Trimming removed 6 bases at V and 5 bases at J, with 7 bases between. From germline, CDR1 is MNHNS and CDR2 SASEGT. Here the CDR3 DNA reads TGTGCCAGCAGGGCAGGGTATGGCTACACCTTC. It yields the protein CASRAGYGYTF.

The V call is TRBV6-5, the J call TRBJ2-2; TRBD2 matches at 8 bases. After removal of 6 bases from V and 0 bases from J, the junction contained 3 bases not matched to a gene. CDR3 length: 15 residues. CDR1 and CDR2 from the germline V gene are MNHEY and SVGAGI. This CDR3 reads CASRHGGANTGELFF. The CDR3 region has the DNA TGTGCCAGCAGGCACGGGGGGGCGAACACCGGGGAGCTGTTTTTT.

In the case of this clone: Compared with germline, one end of the junction differs, possibly owing to a read error. This chain joins TRBV7-8 and TRBJ2-7; a weak D match, TRBD2 (5 bases). CDR3 length: 14 residues. The germline V gene has CDR1 SGHVS and CDR2 FQNEAQ. CDR3 bases: TGTGCCGGCAGCTCCCCGGGGAGCCTGTACGAGCAGTACTTC. Amino acid sequence: CAGSSPGSLYEQYF.

This clone was counted only a few times. This CDR3 is CASSPSDRGNYGYTF. CDR3 DNA: TGTGCCAGCAGCCCCTCGGACAGAGGTAACTATGGCTACACCTTC. The rearrangement uses TRBV9 and TRBJ1-2; possible D gene TRBD1, 6 bases. This CDR3 is 15 amino acids long. V lost 4 bases and J lost 1, with 14 bases in between. Germline V gene sequence: CDR1 SGDLS, CDR2 YYNGEE.

The rearrangement uses TRBV18 and TRBJ1-5; D not resolved. This CDR3 spans 13 amino acids. Trimming shortened V by 3 bases and J by 7 bases, and 10 bases separated the two germline ends. The germline gives CDR1 KGHSH, CDR2 LQKENI. The DNA of the CDR3 is TGTGCCAGCTCACCCGAGGGCGAACAGCCCCAGCATTTT. It codes for CASSPEGEQPQHF. The whole variable domain, filled in from reference TRBV18 and TRBJ1-5, reads NAGVMQNPRHLVRRRGQEARLRCSPMKGHSHVYWYRQLPEEGLKFMVYLQKENIIDESGMPKERFSAEFPKEGPSILRIQQVVRGDSAAYFCASSPEGEQPQHFGDGTRLSIL.

The V call is TRBV5-3, the J call TRBJ2-2; D is unclear. TRBV5-3 is sorted into the ORF group, with uncertain function. There are 13 residues in the CDR3. Trimming stripped 0 bases from V and 6 bases from J, with 6 bases between. The CDR3: CARSLDRSGELFF. DNA of the CDR3: TGTGCCAGAAGCTTGGACCGGTCCGGGGAGCTGTTTTTT.

The genes are TRBV4-1 and TRBJ1-3; the D is unclear. The V gene's germline CDR1 is MGHRA and CDR2 YSYEKL. The CDR3 is made up of 16 amino acids. V gave up 2 bases and J gave up 0 bases, with 11 bases separating them. The CDR3: CASSQQQSYSGNTIYF. DNA of the CDR3: TGCGCCAGCAGCCAACAACAGAGCTACTCTGGAAACACCATATATTTT.

The V and J genes are TRBV6-1 and TRBJ1-5; unclear D gene. Per germline, CDR1 MNHNS and CDR2 SASEGT. The V end was cut by 2 bases, the J end by 1 base, with 6 bases between. This CDR3 contains 14 residues. CDR3 sequence reads: CASSEFESNQPQHF. The CDR3 DNA follows: TGTGCCAGCAGTGAATTTGAGAGCAATCAGCCCCAGCATTTT.